One TCR beta chain is described in this entry. Its target antigen remains unknown. It has no much larger one-base neighbor in the sample; base qualities were not kept. The protocol used for the library was the immunoSEQ multiplex PCR assay. Drawn from immuneACCESS, this table holds only the in-frame rearrangements with V and J called that TCRdb kept. Clones are partly lost; checked studies trace under half to an unresolved V gene and leave the rest unexplained. This sample comprises 2,000 to 2,500 clones, around 96% of them detected only once. The ten top clones hold approximately 11% of the sample. This entry belongs to a study of control samples from healthy donors and cancer patients (TCRdb year 2020). Input material: PBMCs. The receptor was derived from a man between 65 and 80 years old with colorectal cancer.

The DNA sequence is as follows: TGTGCCAGCAGCAAGCCTGGAGCGCTGTACAATGAGCAGTTCTTC. It specifies CASSKPGALYNEQFF. The chain is made from TRBV11-3 and TRBJ2-1, with the identity of the D gene unclear. Per the germline V gene, SGHNT is the CDR1 and YENEEA is the CDR2. The V end loses 5 bases and the J end loses 4 bases, and a stretch of 15 bases separates them. CDR3 length: 15 amino acids, cysteine to phenylalanine. The sequence is cut down to CDR3 DNA, 45 bases in frame from base 1.